This T cell receptor (beta chain) was observed in a study of T cells and Merkel cell carcinoma outcomes. Study results and caveats: Reportedly, T-cell repertoire with density predicts Merkel cell carcinoma outcomes.

Repertoires were generated with immunoSEQ multiplex PCR, while TCRdb's copy carries only in-frame clones and drops some. Among about 6,000 clones listed, 70% to 85% were seen once. On this clone itself: Its antigen remains unidentified.

This sequence was found in a human donor with Merkel cell carcinoma. Sequenced: tumor tissue from Merkel cell carcinoma.

CDR3 in amino acids: CASSIAFESSYEQYF. The DNA for the CDR3 is TGTGCCAGTAGTATAGCGTTTGAGAGCTCCTACGAGCAGTACTTC. The chain is built from TRBV19 and TRBJ2-7; D is uncertain. This CDR3 is 15 amino acids long. In germline, CDR1 is LNHDA, CDR2 SQIVND (reference sequence). V dropped 1 base and J dropped 0 bases, with 10 bases sitting between them.